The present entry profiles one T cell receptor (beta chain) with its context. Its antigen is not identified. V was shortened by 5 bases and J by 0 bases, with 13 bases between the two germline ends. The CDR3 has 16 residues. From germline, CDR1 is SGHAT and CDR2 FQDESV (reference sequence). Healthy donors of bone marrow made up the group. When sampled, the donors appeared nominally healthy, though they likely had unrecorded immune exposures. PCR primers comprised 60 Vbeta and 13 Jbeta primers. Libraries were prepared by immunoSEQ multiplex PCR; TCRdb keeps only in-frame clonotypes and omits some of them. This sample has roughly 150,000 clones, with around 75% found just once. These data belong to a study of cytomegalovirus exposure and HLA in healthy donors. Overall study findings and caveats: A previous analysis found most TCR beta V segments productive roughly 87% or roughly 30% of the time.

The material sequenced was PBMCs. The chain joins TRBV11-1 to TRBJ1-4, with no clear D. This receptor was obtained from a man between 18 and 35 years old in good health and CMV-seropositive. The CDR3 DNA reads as TGTGCCAGCAGCCCTGGAAGACTAGCAACTAATGAAAAACTGTTTTTT. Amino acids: CASSPGRLATNEKLFF.